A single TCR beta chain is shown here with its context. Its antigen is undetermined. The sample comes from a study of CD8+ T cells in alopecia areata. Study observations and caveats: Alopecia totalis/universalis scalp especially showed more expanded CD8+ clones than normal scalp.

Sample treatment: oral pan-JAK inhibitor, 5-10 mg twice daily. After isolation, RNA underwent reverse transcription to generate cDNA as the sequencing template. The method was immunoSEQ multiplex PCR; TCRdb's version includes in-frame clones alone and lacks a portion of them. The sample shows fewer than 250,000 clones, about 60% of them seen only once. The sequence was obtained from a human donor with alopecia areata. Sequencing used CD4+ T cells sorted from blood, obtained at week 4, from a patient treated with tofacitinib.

The CDR3 nucleotides read TGTGCCAGTGTCCCGGGACAGGGAAGGTATGGCTACACCTTC. As protein: CASVPGQGRYGYTF. The J gene is TRBJ1-2, the V gene TRBV6-1; 9 bases fit TRBD1. Germline CDR1 reads MNHNS; CDR2 reads SASEGT. V shed 9 bases and J 5 bases; nucleotides not matched to a gene: 10. The CDR3 contains 14 residues.